This T cell receptor (beta chain) was obtained from a study of blood T cells in healthy people across ages. The CDR3 consists of 13 residues. Per the germline V gene, CDR1 is SGHTA and CDR2 is FQGNSA. Trimming removed 4 bases at V and 9 bases at J, with 13 bases between. The authors ran a second PCR of 7 to 11 cycles using a sample-barcoded 5' primer and a J-beta primer mix. TCRdb re-called the 5' RACE reads with MiXCR, one entry per CDR3 protein. The sample lists over a million distinct CDR3 sequences; roughly 43% were seen once. This clonotype showed up just a few times. The clonotype originates from a woman in her late teens or twenties in good health. Material for sequencing was blood. This chain uses TRBV7-2 with TRBJ2-1, with D tentatively TRBD1 (5 bases). The DNA for the CDR3 is TGTGCCAGCAGCTACCGACAGTTCAGTGAGCAGTTCTTC. This translates into CASSYRQFSEQFF.